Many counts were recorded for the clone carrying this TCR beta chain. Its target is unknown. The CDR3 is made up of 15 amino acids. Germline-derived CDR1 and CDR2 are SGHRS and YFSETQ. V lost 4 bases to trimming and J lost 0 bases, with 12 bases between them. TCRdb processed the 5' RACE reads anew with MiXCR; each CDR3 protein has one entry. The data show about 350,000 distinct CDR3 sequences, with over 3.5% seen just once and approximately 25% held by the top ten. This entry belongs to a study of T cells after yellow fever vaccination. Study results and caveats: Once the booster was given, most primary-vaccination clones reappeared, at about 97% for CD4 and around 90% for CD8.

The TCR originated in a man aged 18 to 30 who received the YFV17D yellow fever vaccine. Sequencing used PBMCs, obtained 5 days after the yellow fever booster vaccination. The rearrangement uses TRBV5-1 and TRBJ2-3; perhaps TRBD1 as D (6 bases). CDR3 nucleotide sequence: TGCGCCAGCAGCCTTGACAGGCAAAGCACAGATACGCAGTATTTT. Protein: CASSLDRQSTDTQYF.